The sequence of this TCR beta chain was determined in a study of blood T cells in healthy people across ages. To note about this clonotype: Antigen specificity is unknown.

Combining a sample-barcoded 5' primer with a J-beta primer mix, a second PCR ran for roughly 7 to 12 cycles. Tagging of each cDNA molecule was performed by a template-switch adaptor with 12 random nucleotides. One entry per CDR3 protein, called by TCRdb with MiXCR from the 5' RACE reads. The top ten hold 15% to 20% of the sample, which has 1,100,000 or so distinct CDR3 sequences, under 55% seen once. Findings and limits, study-wide: There was a strong correlation between TCR beta diversity and naive T cell percentage. CMV status of donors was not determined, possibly confounding expanded clonotype changes.

This CDR3 spans 15 amino acids. Germline CDR1 is SGDLS and CDR2 is YYNGEE. V was cut by 3 bases and J by 2 bases, with 13 bases left in between. Researchers report isolating at least 6.5 million PBMCs per sample. The sample was blood. This clonotype was obtained from a woman aged 55-69 years in good health. The chain employs TRBV9 and TRBJ2-3, with D possibly TRBD2 on 6 matching bases. CDR3 nucleotides: TGTGCCAGCAGCGAGCAAGGGAGGCTCACAGATACGCAGTATTTT. Translating gives CASSEQGRLTDTQYF.